The rows below give T cell receptor beta chains drawn from one sample of a study of early T cells in non-severe SARS-CoV-2 infection. TCRdb ran MiXCR on the 5' RACE reads and lists one entry per CDR3 protein. The sample lists tens of thousands of distinct CDR3 sequences; roughly a tenth were seen once. The specimen was whole blood. The receptors come from an adult who was a healthcare worker with PCR-confirmed SARS-CoV-2 infection or an uninfected control (not recorded which). The CDR3 runs from the conserved cysteine through the conserved F or W. A D gene is named only where the DNA matches it firmly. Part of the rows lack a size; the others show once, few, many or a class for expanded clones.

D,size,length,J,V,CDR3,DNA
.,.,13,TRBJ2-4,TRBV29-1,CSVSAAGSPIQYF,TGCAGCGTCTCGGCCGCAGGGAGTCCCATTCAGTACTTC
.,many,12,TRBJ2-3,TRBV29-1,CSVGTSTDTQYF,TGCAGCGTGGGGACTTCCACAGATACGCAGTATTTT
.,few,16,TRBJ2-2,TRBV5-6,CASSLLGTHDTGELFF,TGTGCCAGCAGCCTTCTGGGGACTCATGACACCGGGGAGCTGTTTTTT
.,few,13,TRBJ2-3,TRBV12-3/TRBV12-4,CASSFSEGDTQYF,TGTGCCAGCAGTTTCTCGGAGGGCGATACGCAGTATTTT
.,few,12,TRBJ2-7,TRBV7-2,CASSPTSYEQYF,TGTGCCAGCAGCCCGACCTCCTACGAGCAGTACTTC
.,once,15,TRBJ2-7,TRBV6-5,CASSYRSDGAYEQYF,TGTGCCAGCAGTTACCGATCAGACGGTGCCTACGAGCAGTACTTC
TRBD1,many,14,TRBJ2-7,TRBV7-9,CASSVGQGGGEQYF,TGTGCCAGCAGCGTGGGACAGGGAGGGGGCGAGCAGTACTTC
.,.,12,TRBJ1-2,TRBV20-1,CSAPSRAHGYTF,TGCAGTGCCCCAAGCAGGGCTCATGGCTACACCTTC
.,many,14,TRBJ1-3,TRBV18,CASGGTDSGNTIYF,TGTGCCAGCGGGGGGACCGACTCTGGAAACACCATATATTTT
.,few,16,TRBJ2-7,TRBV28,CASSLQGRQSSYEQYF,TGTGCCAGCAGTTTACAGGGGCGTCAGAGCTCCTACGAGCAGTACTTC
TRBD2,.,16,TRBJ2-1,TRBV10-3,CAISEHGTSIYNEQFF,TGTGCCATCAGTGAGCACGGGACTAGCATCTACAATGAGCAGTTCTTC
.,.,15,TRBJ1-4,TRBV5-1,CASSRGGATNEKLFF,TGCGCCAGCAGCCGGGGGGGAGCAACTAATGAAAAACTGTTTTTT
TRBD1,once,15,TRBJ1-1,TRBV12-3/TRBV12-4,CASSRSTGVNAEAFF,TGTGCCAGCAGTCGATCAACAGGGGTGAACGCTGAAGCTTTCTTT
.,many,14,TRBJ1-6,TRBV5-5,CASSLLTRNSPLHF,TGTGCCAGCAGCTTGTTAACCAGGAATTCACCCCTCCACTTT
TRBD1,many,17,TRBJ2-5,TRBV5-6,CASSLAEDRVEQETQYF,TGTGCCAGCAGCTTGGCCGAGGACAGGGTAGAACAAGAGACCCAGTACTTC
TRBD1,many,17,TRBJ1-2,TRBV7-8,CASSLALGGGNNYGYTF,TGTGCCAGCAGCTTAGCGCTAGGGGGCGGAAATAACTATGGCTACACCTTC
TRBD1,few,16,TRBJ2-2,TRBV19,CASSIDQTGVTGELFF,TGTGCCAGTAGTATAGATCAGACAGGGGTAACCGGGGAGCTGTTTTTT
TRBD1,many,17,TRBJ1-3,TRBV10-3,CAISGSDRAASGNTIYF,TGTGCCATCAGTGGATCGGACAGGGCCGCCTCTGGAAACACCATATATTTT
.,many,15,TRBJ2-1,TRBV29-1,CSVEFPVRSYNEQFF,TGCAGCGTTGAATTTCCAGTTCGCTCCTACAATGAGCAGTTCTTC
.,few,16,TRBJ2-2,TRBV7-2,CASSLVGSANTGELFF,TGTGCCAGCAGCTTAGTAGGGTCAGCCAACACCGGGGAGCTGTTTTTT
TRBD2,many,15,TRBJ2-2,TRBV3-1,CASSLTSGYTGELFF,TGTGCCAGCAGCCTGACTAGCGGGTACACCGGGGAGCTGTTTTTT
.,.,15,TRBJ2-7,TRBV12-3/TRBV12-4,CASSFEGTSWGEQYF,TGTGCCAGCAGTTTTGAGGGTACATCCTGGGGCGAGCAGTACTTC
.,many,16,TRBJ2-1,TRBV6-1,CASRPLVASSYNEQFF,TGTGCCAGCAGACCCCTGGTGGCAAGCTCCTACAATGAGCAGTTCTTC
.,few,12,TRBJ2-2,TRBV11-2,CASSSSPGELFF,TGTGCCAGCAGCTCGAGTCCCGGGGAGCTGTTTTTT
.,few,14,TRBJ2-3,TRBV20-1,CSARDLSYTDTQYF,TGCAGTGCTAGAGATCTTAGTTACACAGATACGCAGTATTTT
.,few,14,TRBJ1-2,TRBV13,CASSPRTANYGYTF,TGTGCCAGCAGCCCGAGGACAGCGAACTATGGCTACACCTTC
.,.,13,TRBJ2-5,TRBV7-3,CASGAGSQETQYF,TGTGCGTCGGGGGCGGGCTCACAAGAGACCCAGTACTTC
TRBD2,many,13,TRBJ2-5,TRBV20-1,CSARDRGLKTQYF,TGCAGTGCTAGAGATCGGGGACTAAAGACCCAGTACTTC
.,many,14,TRBJ2-1,TRBV30,CAWVGEGSYNEQFF,TGTGCCTGGGTAGGGGAAGGCTCCTACAATGAGCAGTTCTTC
TRBD2,many,16,TRBJ2-1,TRBV7-2,CASRPYTSGNRNEQFF,TGTGCCAGCAGGCCCTATACTAGCGGGAATCGAAATGAGCAGTTCTTC
TRBD2,many,13,TRBJ2-7,TRBV20-1,CSDLGAGGGEQYF,TGCAGTGACCTGGGGGCGGGAGGTGGTGAGCAGTACTTC
TRBD2,many,16,TRBJ2-1,TRBV18,CASSSAGGSSYNEQFF,TGTGCCAGCTCATCGGCTGGCGGGAGCTCCTACAATGAGCAGTTCTTC
TRBD2,.,18,TRBJ2-3,TRBV5-4,CASSLGRTSGSGTDTQYF,TGTGCCAGCAGCCTCGGACGGACTAGCGGAAGCGGCACAGATACGCAGTATTTT
.,few,15,TRBJ1-2,TRBV20-1,CSARADGSVPYGYTF,TGCAGTGCTAGAGCTGACGGTAGTGTTCCTTATGGCTACACCTTC
.,.,14,TRBJ2-5,TRBV2,CASNPDRHQETQYF,TGTGCCAGCAACCCAGACAGGCACCAAGAGACCCAGTACTTC
TRBD2,many,16,TRBJ2-1,TRBV7-2,CASSRPAGVAYNEQFF,TGTGCCAGCAGCCGCCCGGCGGGAGTGGCCTACAATGAGCAGTTCTTC
TRBD1,.,13,TRBJ2-3,TRBV7-9,CASSPRTGDTQYF,TGTGCCAGCAGCCCTCGGACAGGAGATACGCAGTATTTT
TRBD1,many,15,TRBJ1-5,TRBV19,CASSIAEQGGQPQHF,TGTGCCAGTAGTATAGCCGAACAGGGGGGTCAGCCCCAGCATTTT
TRBD2,many,13,TRBJ2-7,TRBV7-8,CASSSRTSYEQYF,TGTGCCAGCAGCTCCCGGACTAGCTACGAGCAGTACTTC